Below, 10 T cell receptor beta chains from the same sample are listed, as sequenced in a study of beta chain features in type 1 diabetes. The study reverse transcribed the entire isolated RNA, so it sequenced expressed TCRB transcripts. TCRdb keeps only in-frame clones here, not all; method: immunoSEQ multiplex PCR. Of a few hundred thousand clones detected, approximately 11% appear once; the ten largest clones hold over 1%. Sequenced sample: central memory CD4+ T cells from blood. These receptors all come from a man aged 18 to 29 in good health.

This chain links TRBV2 with TRBJ2-7, with D perhaps matching TRBD1 (6 bases). V was shortened by 0 bases and J by 4 bases, with 13 bases between the two germline ends. Germline CDR1 and CDR2: SNHLY and FYNNEI. The CDR3 consists of 15 residues. The CDR3 spells CASSEALTGRYEQYF. CDR3 sequence (DNA): TGTGCCAGCAGTGAAGCGCTTACAGGGCGGTACGAGCAGTACTTC.

The chain recombines TRBV7-8 with TRBJ1-3, with 7 positions matching TRBD1. Germline assignment: CDR1 SGHVS and CDR2 FQNEAQ. This CDR3 region has 13 residues. Trimming at V came to 5 bases and at J to 5 bases, leaving 3 bases not matched to a gene. This CDR3 reads CASSEGQRNTIYF. DNA for the CDR3: TGTGCCAGCAGCGAGGGACAGAGAAACACCATATATTTT.

This clone was detected a few times. The rearrangement joins TRBV29-1 to TRBJ2-7; the D is unclear. The germline CDR1 and CDR2 sequences are SQVTM and ANQGSEA. Trimming shortened V by 8 bases and J by 1 base, and 18 bases separated the two germline ends. The CDR3 loop spans 14 amino acids. The CDR3 is CSSRGVEPSYEQYF. The CDR3 DNA reads as TGCAGCTCCCGTGGGGTTGAGCCTTCCTACGAGCAGTACTTC.

This clone was detected a few times. The rearrangement joins TRBV11-2 to TRBJ2-3; D possibly uses TRBD1 or TRBD2 (7 bases each). Germline assignment: CDR1 SGHAT and CDR2 FQNNGV. The CDR3 consists of 16 residues. Trimming stripped 1 base from V and 0 bases from J, with 11 bases between. CDR3 sequence (DNA): TGTGCCAGCAGCTTAGCAGGGGGGGCTAGCACAGATACGCAGTATTTT. It is translated as CASSLAGGASTDTQYF.

This clone appeared a few times. The CDR3, as DNA: TGCGCCAGCAGCCAAGGCGTAAGTTTTGAAGCTTTCTTT. Its translation: CASSQGVSFEAFF. The chain is built from TRBV4-3 and TRBJ1-1; D unclear. V shed 1 base and J shed 7 bases, with 10 bases lying between them. Germline CDR1 reads LGHNA; CDR2 reads YSLEER. The CDR3 contains 13 residues.

The V call is TRBV10-3, the J call TRBJ1-5, with D perhaps TRBD1 (6 bases). This CDR3 region has 13 residues. V lost 8 bases and J 5 bases, leaving 13 bases between the germline ends. CDR1 is ENHRY and CDR2 is SYGVKD in the germline V gene. CDR3 amino acids: CAIASGVDQPQHF. CDR3 in DNA: TGTGCCATCGCGTCAGGGGTAGATCAGCCCCAGCATTTT.

This clone has a handful of counts. This rearrangement joins TRBV7-9 to TRBJ2-3; D remains ambiguous. The germline CDR1 and CDR2 sequences are SEHNR and FQNEAQ (reference sequence). CDR3 size: 16 residues. Trimming cost V 2 bases and J 0 bases, with 12 bases left between them. The CDR3 loop reads CASSLSGRGSTDTQYF. CDR3 nucleotide sequence: TGTGCCAGCAGCTTATCTGGTCGCGGAAGCACAGATACGCAGTATTTT.

The chain couples TRBV5-4 to TRBJ2-3, with 9 bases fitting TRBD1. CDR3 size: 15 residues. Germline CDR1 reads SGHNT; CDR2 reads YYREEE (reference sequence). With 5 bases clipped from V and 3 bases from J, the junction kept 7 bases outside the gene matches. In DNA form, the CDR3 reads TGTGCCAGCAGACCCGGACAGGGGAAAACAGATACGCAGTATTTT. This encodes CASRPGQGKTDTQYF.

This rearrangement joins TRBV15 to TRBJ2-5; TRBD1 matches 10 bases. CDR1 LNHNV and CDR2 YYDKDF come from the germline V gene (reference sequence). CDR3 length: 16 amino acids. V dropped 2 bases and J dropped 5; count of bases not matched to a gene: 8. CDR3 sequence (DNA): TGTGCCACCAGCAGACCTCAGACAGGGGGCTTGGAGACCCAGTACTTC. This encodes CATSRPQTGGLETQYF.

This clone came up a few times. The chain links TRBV5-4 to TRBJ2-3, with D possibly matching TRBD1 (6 bases). The CDR3 consists of 17 residues. Germline values: CDR1 SGHNT, CDR2 YYREEE (reference sequence). With 4 bases removed from V and 0 bases from J, the gap between germline ends came to 18 bases. CDR3: CASSPVPDSLSTDTQYF. Written as DNA, the CDR3 is TGTGCCAGCAGCCCCGTGCCGGACAGCCTTAGCACAGATACGCAGTATTTT. The full variable domain, in which reference TRBV5-4 and TRBJ2-3 provide the parts outside the CDR3, is ETGVTQSPTHLIKTRGQQVTLRCSSQSGHNTVSWYQQALGQGPQFIFQYYREEENGRGNFPPRFSGLQFPNYSSELNVNALELDDSALYLCASSPVPDSLSTDTQYFGPGTRLTVL.